Reported below is one TCR beta chain. V was trimmed by 3 bases and J by 0 bases, leaving 12 bases between them. Germline values: CDR1 MNHEY, CDR2 SMNVEV (reference sequence). The CDR3 contains 15 residues. The data stem from a study of shared T cell receptors in the human thymus. Profiling relied on immunoSEQ multiplex PCR, and the TCRdb table lists in-frame clones only, not all of them. This table holds 500,000 to 750,000 clones, 88% found once. The same specimen was also included in a second study, on human thymus T cells. This second report adds: Thymic samples were excised during corrective heart operations. Thymic and blood repertoires seemed to show skewed V and J gene use. Reports from related research described highly overlapping thymic repertoires among unrelated individuals.

The rearrangement joins TRBV27 to TRBJ2-7, with D perhaps TRBD1 (5 bases). The TCR originated in a boy under two years old with a congenital heart defect. Sequencing input: thymocytes. Here the CDR3 DNA reads TGTGCCAGCAGTTTCGGGCAGGGCCTCTCCTACGAGCAGTACTTC. Encoded protein: CASSFGQGLSYEQYF.